Listed below are T cell receptor beta chains from one sample, sequenced in a study of blood T cells in healthy people across ages. TCRdb redid the calling of the 5' RACE reads with MiXCR, one entry per CDR3 protein. The table lists roughly 930,000 distinct CDR3 sequences, around 46% of them singletons. What was sequenced was blood. All receptors derive from a man aged 30 to 45 in good health. Both conserved end residues are trimmed from each CDR3. Only some rows state a clone size, as once, few, many or a class for expanded clones.

V	J	size	CDR3
TRBV10-3	TRBJ2-3	once	AIRGAGGTDTQY
TRBV29-1	TRBJ2-3	once	SVEGWGTDTQY
TRBV2	TRBJ1-4	NA	ARGATNEKLF
TRBV12-5	TRBJ2-1	NA	ASGLFLVSGGGNNEQF
TRBV4-2	TRBJ2-1	NA	ASRMATSGYNEQF
TRBV9	TRBJ2-2	NA	ASSEGAGTGELF
TRBV6-5	TRBJ1-5	many	ASSPGTGNQPQH
TRBV15	TRBJ2-1	NA	ATSAQTGHNEQF
TRBV29-1	TRBJ1-5	many	SAQGAGSNQPQH
TRBV28	NA	NA	ASTMTGGYEQY
TRBV3-1	TRBJ2-2	NA	ASRPWTGGNTGELF
TRBV24-1	TRBJ2-3	few	ATSDPASLADTQY
TRBV7-2	TRBJ2-7	NA	ASSPDLGRVYEQY
TRBV7-2	TRBJ1-2	NA	ASSLVAPYGYT
TRBV4-2	TRBJ2-3	NA	ASSQAGLAGGVPY
TRBV28	TRBJ2-7	many	ASTLHRTGQSEQY
TRBV12-3/TRBV12-4	TRBJ2-3	NA	ASSLTSSDTQY
TRBV7-9	TRBJ2-5	many	ASSFTGTKETQY
TRBV28	TRBJ1-2	NA	ASSLPRTGTYGYT
TRBV5-1	TRBJ2-7	NA	ASSPRTGGISYEQY
TRBV29-1	TRBJ2-3	few	SVAASGGLTDTQY
TRBV12-3/TRBV12-4	TRBJ1-2	NA	ASSFGGQDRDNYGYT
TRBV6-2/TRBV6-3	TRBJ1-6	few	ATRGNSPLH
TRBV4-3	TRBJ2-5	NA	ASSDRTGTREETQY
TRBV4-3	TRBJ2-5	few	ASSQDGTQRRETQY
TRBV10-3	TRBJ2-1	few	ATTPVAGGVDEQF
TRBV5-1	TRBJ2-7	NA	ASSLEGQGAHEQY
TRBV7-9	TRBJ1-5	NA	ANSFDSSNQPQH
TRBV27	TRBJ1-5	NA	ASSLSTNNQPQH
TRBV5-1	TRBJ2-1	NA	ASSYPGADEQF
TRBV7-2	TRBJ2-7	NA	ASSLGRGPYNEQY
TRBV3-1	TRBJ2-7	few	ASSETSGGTYEQY
TRBV10-3	TRBJ2-5	NA	AISESRQGEETQY
TRBV7-9	TRBJ2-5	NA	ASSYETGWRETQY
TRBV20-1	TRBJ1-2	few	SVTKRGAGYT
TRBV6-5	TRBJ2-7	many	ASRRDSSYEQY
TRBV24-1	TRBJ2-5	NA	ATSDGLGTDQETQY
TRBV11-3	TRBJ2-5	NA	ASSRWGGGGFKETQY
TRBV27	TRBJ1-1	NA	ASGVQGKNTEAF
TRBV27	TRBJ2-7	NA	ASSLTGAGTEQY
TRBV7-2	TRBJ2-4	NA	ASSLGAGAVNIQY
TRBV27	TRBJ2-7	NA	ASSLGTQTPYEQY